Listed below are T cell receptor beta chains from one sample, sequenced in a study of T cell responses to AZD1222 COVID-19 vaccine. Clones were read by immunoSEQ multiplex PCR, and TCRdb kept only the in-frame ones, dropping some. The sample carries 110,000 to 150,000 clones, just over 90% recorded once. This sample comprised peripheral blood, obtained on day 0 of MenACWY control vaccination. The origin of the receptors is an adult in good health. Each CDR3 is given with its conserved first and last residue. The order of the fields is V gene, J gene, CDR3 protein.

V gene: TRBV11-2
J gene: TRBJ2-7
CDR3 protein: CASSQLAGDTYEQYF

V gene: TRBV29-1
J gene: TRBJ2-2
CDR3 protein: CSVDPGDTGELFF

V gene: TRBV3-1/TRBV3-2
J gene: TRBJ1-5
CDR3 protein: CASSQVTDQPQHF

V gene: TRBV28
J gene: TRBJ1-2
CDR3 protein: CASIWPGQDGYTF

V gene: TRBV4-2
J gene: TRBJ2-1
CDR3 protein: CASSQSDRVVNEQFF

V gene: TRBV5-1
J gene: TRBJ2-1
CDR3 protein: CASKSGGGGTLYNEQFF

V gene: TRBV7-2
J gene: TRBJ2-2
CDR3 protein: CASSPLAGLNTGELFF

V gene: TRBV30
J gene: TRBJ2-1
CDR3 protein: CAWSPGLAYHEQFF

V gene: TRBV28
J gene: TRBJ2-5
CDR3 protein: CASRGGGKGTQYF

V gene: TRBV11-2
J gene: TRBJ1-1
CDR3 protein: CASSLETLLNTEAFF

V gene: TRBV18
J gene: TRBJ2-5
CDR3 protein: CASSPLGQGIQETQYF

V gene: TRBV2
J gene: TRBJ2-7
CDR3 protein: CASRGRYEQYF

V gene: TRBV29-1
J gene: TRBJ1-2
CDR3 protein: CSVDQINNYGYTF

V gene: TRBV11-2
J gene: TRBJ2-3
CDR3 protein: CASSLTSPRRLPWDTQYF

V gene: TRBV18
J gene: TRBJ1-2
CDR3 protein: CASSPVGAYGYTF

V gene: TRBV18
J gene: TRBJ2-7
CDR3 protein: CASSASYEQYF

V gene: TRBV20-1
J gene: TRBJ2-7
CDR3 protein: CSASNFLGEQYF

V gene: TRBV27
J gene: TRBJ1-2
CDR3 protein: CASSSHRGWEGYTF

V gene: TRBV10-3
J gene: TRBJ2-1
CDR3 protein: CAISQTSGKYNEQFF

V gene: TRBV29-1
J gene: TRBJ1-3
CDR3 protein: CSVEDLGEAGNTIYF

V gene: TRBV5-1
J gene: TRBJ1-3
CDR3 protein: CASSSTPSGAGNTIYF

V gene: TRBV19
J gene: TRBJ1-2
CDR3 protein: CATSSGAGLRYTF